A selection of T cell receptor beta chains follows, all from one sample in a study of blood T cells in healthy people across ages. From the 5' RACE reads, TCRdb called clonotypes with MiXCR, one entry per CDR3 protein. Of some 710,000 distinct CDR3 sequences listed, about 20% are singletons. The sequencing sample was made of blood. The receptor source for this set is a man between 65 and 79 years old in good health. Both conserved end residues are part of each CDR3. D genes are given only for firm matches. Clone size is not always given. Where it is, it says once, few, many or a class for expanded clones.

V: TRBV6-5
size: many
D: NA
J: TRBJ2-3
DNA: TGTGCCAGCAGTTACTCCCGTAGATTAGGTAGAGATACGCAGTATTTT
CDR3: CASSYSRRLGRDTQYF

V: TRBV18
size: few
D: TRBD2
J: TRBJ2-1
DNA: TGTGCCAGCTCACCGGGACTAGCAAGTGAGCAGTTCTTC
CDR3: CASSPGLASEQFF

V: TRBV3-1
size: NA
D: NA
J: TRBJ1-5
DNA: TGTGCCAGCAGCCAAGCGGGCTTAAGTCAGCCCCAGCATTTT
CDR3: CASSQAGLSQPQHF

V: TRBV21-1
size: NA
D: NA
J: TRBJ1-4
DNA: TGTGCCAGCAGCAACCTATGGACAGCAACTAATGAAAAACTGTTTTTT
CDR3: CASSNLWTATNEKLFF

V: TRBV11-3
size: NA
D: TRBD1
J: TRBJ2-3
DNA: TGTGCCAGCTCCCCCAGGGACAGCGAGGATACGCAGTATTTT
CDR3: CASSPRDSEDTQYF

V: TRBV27
size: few
D: NA
J: TRBJ1-1
DNA: TGTGCCAGCGCCGGGCCGAACACTGAAGCTTTCTTT
CDR3: CASAGPNTEAFF

V: TRBV18
size: few
D: NA
J: TRBJ2-3
DNA: TGTGCCAGCTCACCAGCACCGGGGGATACGCAGTATTTT
CDR3: CASSPAPGDTQYF

V: TRBV3-1
size: NA
D: TRBD1
J: TRBJ1-1
DNA: TGTGCCAGCAGCCTCCGGGACAGGGCTTTCTTT
CDR3: CASSLRDRAFF

V: TRBV9
size: NA
D: TRBD2
J: TRBJ2-6
DNA: TGTGCCAGCAGCACCCTAGCGGGAGCTGGGGCCAACGTCCTGACTTTC
CDR3: CASSTLAGAGANVLTF

V: TRBV7-2
size: many
D: TRBD2
J: TRBJ2-3
DNA: TGTGCCAGCAGCAAGGGGCCGGGACTAGCGGGAGTCCGCACAGATACGCAGTATTTT
CDR3: CASSKGPGLAGVRTDTQYF

V: TRBV5-1
size: few
D: NA
J: TRBJ1-1
DNA: TGCGCCAGCTACGGACAGATGAACACTGAAGCTTTCTTT
CDR3: CASYGQMNTEAFF

V: TRBV7-3
size: few
D: TRBD2
J: TRBJ2-1
DNA: TGTGCCAGCAGCTTAACGAGCGGGACGTTTGAGCAGTTCTTC
CDR3: CASSLTSGTFEQFF

V: TRBV5-1
size: few
D: NA
J: TRBJ1-2
DNA: TGCGCCAGCAGCGGGCTGACAGGCGTTAACTGTGGCTACACCTTC
CDR3: CASSGLTGVNCGYTF

V: TRBV6-5
size: NA
D: TRBD1
J: TRBJ2-7
DNA: TGTGCCAGCAGGGCAGGGGGCTTAACCTACGAGCAGTACTTC
CDR3: CASRAGGLTYEQYF

V: TRBV11-1
size: NA
D: TRBD2
J: TRBJ2-3
DNA: TGTGCCAGCAGCTTGCGGCTAGCGGGGGGAGTTAGCACAGATACGCAGTATTTT
CDR3: CASSLRLAGGVSTDTQYF

V: TRBV18
size: NA
D: NA
J: TRBJ1-1
DNA: TGTGCCAGCTCACCAAGACACCAGAACACTGAAGCTTTCTTT
CDR3: CASSPRHQNTEAFF

V: TRBV4-2
size: few
D: NA
J: TRBJ2-1
DNA: TGTGCCAGCAGCCAGACCAGTAAGCAGTTCTTC
CDR3: CASSQTSKQFF

V: TRBV29-1
size: few
D: TRBD1
J: TRBJ2-1
DNA: TGCAGCGCCCTCGAGGACAGGGGGCCCGGTGAGCAGTTCTTC
CDR3: CSALEDRGPGEQFF

V: TRBV5-1
size: NA
D: TRBD2
J: TRBJ2-7
DNA: TGCGCCAGCAGCCCCGGACTAGCTATCCACGAGCAGTACTTC
CDR3: CASSPGLAIHEQYF

V: TRBV9
size: few
D: NA
J: TRBJ2-3
DNA: TGTGCCAGCAGCGTAGTAGACGAGATCGGGATCGGTACGCAGTATTTT
CDR3: CASSVVDEIGIGTQYF

V: TRBV3-1
size: few
D: NA
J: TRBJ2-3
DNA: TGTGCCAGCAGCACCGGGGACGATACGCAGTATTTT
CDR3: CASSTGDDTQYF

V: TRBV5-5
size: NA
D: NA
J: TRBJ2-4
DNA: TGTGCCAGCACCCCGCGGAGCGGTTTTGGCAAAAACATTCAGTACTTC
CDR3: CASTPRSGFGKNIQYF

V: TRBV14
size: few
D: TRBD1
J: TRBJ1-1
DNA: TGTGCCAGCAGGGTCGGACAGGGGCGGGCTTTCTTT
CDR3: CASRVGQGRAFF

V: TRBV10-3
size: NA
D: NA
J: TRBJ2-1
DNA: TGTGCCACCTTGGACAGCAACCACAATGAGCAGTTCTTC
CDR3: CATLDSNHNEQFF

V: TRBV21-1
size: NA
D: NA
J: TRBJ2-1
DNA: TGTGCCAGCAGACTAGCGGGAGGGTTTGGCAATGAGCAGTTCTTC
CDR3: CASRLAGGFGNEQFF

V: TRBV27
size: NA
D: NA
J: TRBJ2-7
DNA: TGTGCCAGCAGTACACAGGGAGACGAGCAGTACTTC
CDR3: CASSTQGDEQYF

V: TRBV20-1
size: many
D: NA
J: TRBJ1-1
DNA: TGCAGTGCTAGACTAGTTAACACTGAAGCTTTCTTT
CDR3: CSARLVNTEAFF

V: TRBV29-1
size: NA
D: NA
J: TRBJ1-4
DNA: TGCAGCGCAGGGGCACCTAATGAAAAACTGTTTTTT
CDR3: CSAGAPNEKLFF

V: TRBV28
size: few
D: TRBD1
J: TRBJ1-4
DNA: TGTGCCAGCAGTACGCCGGGACAGGGATATGAAAAACTGTTTTTT
CDR3: CASSTPGQGYEKLFF

V: TRBV4-3
size: NA
D: NA
J: TRBJ2-3
DNA: TGCGCCAGCAGCCAAGAGAGAGCGCCGGACGGAGCAGATACGCAGTATTTT
CDR3: CASSQERAPDGADTQYF

V: TRBV19
size: few
D: NA
J: TRBJ1-2
DNA: TGTGCCAGTAGTATCGGGGGCGGTAACTATGGCTACACCTTC
CDR3: CASSIGGGNYGYTF

V: TRBV27
size: few
D: NA
J: TRBJ2-5
DNA: TGTGCCAGCAGTTTATCGGGGCCCACGTACCAAGAGACCCAGTACTTC
CDR3: CASSLSGPTYQETQYF

V: TRBV5-1
size: NA
D: TRBD2
J: TRBJ2-2
DNA: TGCGCCAGCAGCTCGGGACTAGCGAAGGACACCGGGGAGCTGTTTTTT
CDR3: CASSSGLAKDTGELFF

V: TRBV20-1
size: NA
D: TRBD1
J: TRBJ2-3
DNA: TGCAGTGCTTTCCCTTCAGGGGGCGCAGAGACAGATACGCAGTATTTT
CDR3: CSAFPSGGAETDTQYF

V: TRBV27
size: NA
D: TRBD1
J: TRBJ1-5
DNA: TGTGCCAGCAGTCCCGGGACAGGGGTTGGCAATCAGCCCCAGCATTTT
CDR3: CASSPGTGVGNQPQHF

V: TRBV19
size: NA
D: TRBD1
J: TRBJ1-6
DNA: TGTGCCAGTACTCGTGACCGGGACAGAAATTCACCCCTCCACTTT
CDR3: CASTRDRDRNSPLHF

V: TRBV4-2
size: NA
D: NA
J: TRBJ1-4
DNA: TGTGCCAGCAGCCAACGTGGCGGGGGGCGGTGGGACGAAAAACTGTTTTTT
CDR3: CASSQRGGGRWDEKLFF

V: TRBV27
size: many
D: NA
J: TRBJ2-2
DNA: TGTGCCAGCACCTCCACCGGGCTAGCGTACACCGGGGAGCTGTTTTTT
CDR3: CASTSTGLAYTGELFF

V: TRBV5-6
size: few
D: NA
J: TRBJ2-7
DNA: TGCGCCAGCAGCTTGTCTCAGGGTTCCTACGAGCAGTACTTC
CDR3: CASSLSQGSYEQYF

V: TRBV12-3/TRBV12-4
size: few
D: TRBD1
J: TRBJ2-7
DNA: TGTGCCAGCAGTTTAAGCACAGGGGTGGTCTACGAGCAGTACTTC
CDR3: CASSLSTGVVYEQYF

V: TRBV12-3/TRBV12-4
size: few
D: TRBD1
J: TRBJ2-7
DNA: TGTGCCAGCAGTCGGGGACAGGGGAGGCACGAGCAGTACTTC
CDR3: CASSRGQGRHEQYF

V: TRBV12-3/TRBV12-4
size: few
D: NA
J: TRBJ1-5
DNA: TGTGCCAGCAGCCCACTCGGGCAGGGACTTGGGCCCCAGCATTTT
CDR3: CASSPLGQGLGPQHF

V: TRBV2
size: NA
D: NA
J: TRBJ2-6
DNA: TGTGCCAGCAGTGAGAACTCTGGGGCCAACGTCCTGACTTTC
CDR3: CASSENSGANVLTF

V: TRBV4-3
size: NA
D: TRBD1
J: TRBJ2-3
DNA: TGCGCCAGCAGCCAAGGGACAGGGGCGGGAGATACGCAGTATTTT
CDR3: CASSQGTGAGDTQYF

V: TRBV20-1
size: NA
D: NA
J: TRBJ1-1
DNA: TGCAGTGCTAGAGATTTGCGGCGGGCTTCGAACACTGAAGCTTTCTTT
CDR3: CSARDLRRASNTEAFF

V: TRBV20-1
size: NA
D: TRBD1
J: TRBJ2-2
DNA: TGCAGTGCTCCCGGGACAGTCGACACCGGGGAGCTGTTTTTT
CDR3: CSAPGTVDTGELFF

V: TRBV18
size: once
D: NA
J: TRBJ2-7
DNA: TGTGCCAGCTCACCATCGGGGACCCCCTACGAGCAGTACTTC
CDR3: CASSPSGTPYEQYF

V: TRBV6-2/TRBV6-3
size: few
D: TRBD2
J: TRBJ2-1
DNA: TGTGCCAGCAGTTACTCCTCGGGGCTAGCGGGTTACAATGAGCAGTTCTTC
CDR3: CASSYSSGLAGYNEQFF

V: TRBV20-1
size: few
D: TRBD1
J: TRBJ2-1
DNA: TGCAGTGCTAGAGATAGGCTCCGGGACAGGGATGAGCAGTTCTTC
CDR3: CSARDRLRDRDEQFF

V: TRBV5-1
size: NA
D: NA
J: TRBJ1-2
DNA: TGCGCCAGCAGCTTTACCCATGGCTACACCTTC
CDR3: CASSFTHGYTF

V: TRBV18
size: few
D: NA
J: TRBJ2-1
DNA: TGTGCCAGCTCATGGACGGAATACAATGAGCAGTTCTTC
CDR3: CASSWTEYNEQFF

V: TRBV4-2
size: few
D: TRBD2
J: TRBJ2-3
DNA: TGTGCCAGCAGCCGGGGGAGCGGGGGTTTGACAGATACGCAGTATTTT
CDR3: CASSRGSGGLTDTQYF

V: TRBV28
size: few
D: NA
J: TRBJ1-2
DNA: TGTGCCAGCACCACCGGAGTCCGAGTGGCGGACACCTTC
CDR3: CASTTGVRVADTF

V: TRBV6-2/TRBV6-3
size: few
D: NA
J: TRBJ2-5
DNA: TGTGCCAGCACCAAGTCCTCCGTCCAAGAGACCCAGTACTTC
CDR3: CASTKSSVQETQYF

V: TRBV20-1
size: many
D: TRBD2
J: TRBJ2-1
DNA: TGCAGTGCGGGACTAGCGGGAGGGCTTGAGCAGTTCTTC
CDR3: CSAGLAGGLEQFF

V: TRBV6-6
size: few
D: NA
J: TRBJ2-1
DNA: TGTGCCAGCAGTTACGGGGGAGTTGCCTACAATGAGCAGTTCTTC
CDR3: CASSYGGVAYNEQFF

V: TRBV27
size: few
D: NA
J: TRBJ2-7
DNA: TGTGCCAGCAGTTCTATCCTGGGGCACGAGCAGTACTTC
CDR3: CASSSILGHEQYF

V: TRBV7-2
size: few
D: TRBD2
J: TRBJ2-5
DNA: TGTGCCAGCAGCTCGATAGCGGGAGTCGTAGAGACCCAGTACTTC
CDR3: CASSSIAGVVETQYF

V: TRBV28
size: NA
D: NA
J: TRBJ1-1
DNA: TGTGCCAGCAGTTTACTGGGGCGGGGGGCCGAGAACACTGAAGCTTTCTTT
CDR3: CASSLLGRGAENTEAFF

V: TRBV12-3/TRBV12-4
size: NA
D: TRBD2
J: TRBJ2-2
DNA: TGTGCCAGCAGTTCCCCCACGACTAGCAATGTTGATTCCGGGGAGCTGTTTTTT
CDR3: CASSSPTTSNVDSGELFF